The clone carrying this T cell receptor beta chain was picked up many times. The antigen remains unidentified. The sample is drawn from a study of T cells in Graves' hyperthyroidism and ophthalmopathy. Study conclusions and caveats: Researchers found most expanded thyroid clonotypes above 0.001 in blood as well.

V lost 0 bases and J 2 bases, leaving 8 bases between the germline ends. This CDR3 has 13 residues. Germline V gene sequence: CDR1 DFQATT, CDR2 SNEGSKA (reference sequence). Uncontrolled infection, other autoimmune disease, pregnancy or lactation led to exclusion. The blood specimen was taken at initial hyperthyroidism diagnosis, before any ophthalmopathy symptoms. The CDR3 regions of TCR beta were amplified from RNA transcripts. HTBI primers were employed in a first-round RT-PCR of the TCR CDR3. MiXCR, applied by TCRdb to the multiplex PCR reads, yields one record per CDR3 protein. The data show approximately 620,000 distinct CDR3 sequences, roughly 13% seen once.

The sequence was collected from a woman aged 25 to 39 with Graves' hyperthyroidism that later progressed to Graves' ophthalmopathy. The V gene is TRBV20-1, the J gene TRBJ2-7, with D uncertain. The sequencing input was blood. CDR3 coding DNA: TGCAGTGCTAGAGAGGGCCGAACCTACGAGCAGTACTTC. Translation gives CSAREGRTYEQYF.